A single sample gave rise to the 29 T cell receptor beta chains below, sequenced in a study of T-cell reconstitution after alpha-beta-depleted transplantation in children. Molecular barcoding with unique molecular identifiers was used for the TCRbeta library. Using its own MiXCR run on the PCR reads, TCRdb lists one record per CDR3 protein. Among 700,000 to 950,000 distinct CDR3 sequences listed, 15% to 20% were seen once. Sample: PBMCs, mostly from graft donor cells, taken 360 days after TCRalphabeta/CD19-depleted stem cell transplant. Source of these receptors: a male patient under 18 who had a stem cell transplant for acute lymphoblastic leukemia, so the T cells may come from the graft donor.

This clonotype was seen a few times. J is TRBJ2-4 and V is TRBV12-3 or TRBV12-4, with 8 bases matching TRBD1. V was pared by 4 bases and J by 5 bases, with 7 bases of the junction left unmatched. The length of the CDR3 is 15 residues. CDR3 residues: CASSSTGTGQNIQYF. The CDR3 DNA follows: TGTGCCAGCAGTTCGACCGGGACAGGTCAAAACATTCAGTACTTC.

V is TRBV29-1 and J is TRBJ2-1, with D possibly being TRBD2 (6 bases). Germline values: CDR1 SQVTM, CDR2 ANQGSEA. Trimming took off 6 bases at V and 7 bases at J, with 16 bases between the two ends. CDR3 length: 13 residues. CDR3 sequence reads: CSVANVAGNEQFF. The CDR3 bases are TGCAGCGTAGCCAACGTGGCGGGGAATGAGCAGTTCTTC.

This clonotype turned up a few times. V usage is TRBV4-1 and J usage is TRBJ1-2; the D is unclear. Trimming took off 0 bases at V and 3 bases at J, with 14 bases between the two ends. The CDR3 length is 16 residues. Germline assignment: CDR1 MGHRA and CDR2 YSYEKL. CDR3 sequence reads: CASSQDRTDPYYGYTF. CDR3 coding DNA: TGCGCCAGCAGCCAAGATCGCACGGACCCTTACTATGGCTACACCTTC.

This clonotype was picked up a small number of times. CDR3 DNA sequence: TGTGCCAGCAACAGGGGGGCATGGCAGCCCCAGCATTTT. Protein sequence: CASNRGAWQPQHF. The rearrangement links TRBV2 to TRBJ1-5, with 8 positions matching TRBD1. The CDR3 length is 13 residues. With 7 bases clipped from V and 7 bases from J, the junction kept 6 bases outside the gene matches. Germline loops: CDR1 SNHLY, CDR2 FYNNEI.

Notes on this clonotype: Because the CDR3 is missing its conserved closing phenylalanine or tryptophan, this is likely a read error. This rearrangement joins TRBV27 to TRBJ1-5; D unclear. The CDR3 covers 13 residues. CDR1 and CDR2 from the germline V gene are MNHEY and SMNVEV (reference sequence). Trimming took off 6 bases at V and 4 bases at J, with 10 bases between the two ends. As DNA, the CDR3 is TGTGCCAGCAGGGTGGACCCGAATCAGCCCCAGCATTGT. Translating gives CASRVDPNQPQHC.

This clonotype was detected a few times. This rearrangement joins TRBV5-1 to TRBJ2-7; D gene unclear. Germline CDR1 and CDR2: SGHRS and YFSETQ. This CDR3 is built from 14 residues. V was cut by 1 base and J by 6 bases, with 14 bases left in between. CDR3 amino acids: CASSLRWSESEQYF. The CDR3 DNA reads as TGCGCCAGCAGCTTGCGGTGGAGCGAATCCGAGCAGTACTTC.

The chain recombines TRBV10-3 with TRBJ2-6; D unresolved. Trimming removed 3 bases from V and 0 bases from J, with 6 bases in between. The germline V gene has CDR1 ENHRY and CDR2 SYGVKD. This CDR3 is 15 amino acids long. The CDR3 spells CAISDGFSGANVLTF. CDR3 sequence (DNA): TGTGCCATCAGTGATGGATTCTCTGGGGCCAACGTCCTGACTTTC.

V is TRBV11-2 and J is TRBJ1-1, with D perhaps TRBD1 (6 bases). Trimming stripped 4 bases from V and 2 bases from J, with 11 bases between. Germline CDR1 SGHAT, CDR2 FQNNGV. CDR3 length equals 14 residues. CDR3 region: CASSWTEINTEAFF. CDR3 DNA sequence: TGTGCCAGCAGCTGGACAGAGATAAACACTGAAGCTTTCTTT.

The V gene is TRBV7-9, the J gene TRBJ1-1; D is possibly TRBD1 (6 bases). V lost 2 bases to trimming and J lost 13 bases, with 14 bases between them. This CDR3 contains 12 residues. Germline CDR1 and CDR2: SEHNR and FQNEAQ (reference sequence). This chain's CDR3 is CASSLSGGQGFF. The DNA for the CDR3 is TGTGCCAGCAGCTTATCGGGGGGCCAGGGTTTCTTT.

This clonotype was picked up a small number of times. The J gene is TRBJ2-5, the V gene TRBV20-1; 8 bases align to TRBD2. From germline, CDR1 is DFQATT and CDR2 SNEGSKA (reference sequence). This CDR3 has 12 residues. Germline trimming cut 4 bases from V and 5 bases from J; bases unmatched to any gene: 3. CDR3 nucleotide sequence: TGCAGTGCTACGGGGGGGTACGAGACCCAGTACTTC. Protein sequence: CSATGGYETQYF.

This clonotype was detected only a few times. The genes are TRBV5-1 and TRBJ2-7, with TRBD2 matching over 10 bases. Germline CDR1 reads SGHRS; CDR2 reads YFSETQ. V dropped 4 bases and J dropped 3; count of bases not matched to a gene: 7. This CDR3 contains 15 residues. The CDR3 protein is CASSPVAGGNYEQYF. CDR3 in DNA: TGCGCCAGCAGCCCCGTAGCGGGAGGAAACTACGAGCAGTACTTC.

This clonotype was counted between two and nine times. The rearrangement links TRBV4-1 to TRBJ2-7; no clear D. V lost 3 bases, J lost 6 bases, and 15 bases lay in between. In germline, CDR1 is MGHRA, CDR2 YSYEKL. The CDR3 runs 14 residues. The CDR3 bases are TGCGCCAGCAGCCATGGGGTGGAGACGGGCGAGCAGTACTTC. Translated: CASSHGVETGEQYF.

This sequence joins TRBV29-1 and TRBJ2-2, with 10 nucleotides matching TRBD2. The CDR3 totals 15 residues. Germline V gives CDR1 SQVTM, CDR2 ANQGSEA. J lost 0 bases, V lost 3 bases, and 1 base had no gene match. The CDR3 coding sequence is TGCAGCGTTGATAGCGGGAGGACGAACACCGGGGAGCTGTTTTTT. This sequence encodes CSVDSGRTNTGELFF.

CDR3 sequence (DNA): TGCGCCAGCAGCCAAGTTATGGGGTCCACAGATACGCAGTATTTT. Its protein is CASSQVMGSTDTQYF. The chain couples TRBV4-1 to TRBJ2-3; no firm D call. This CDR3 spans 15 amino acids. Germline V lookup: CDR1 MGHRA, CDR2 YSYEKL. The V end lost 1 base, the J end lost 2 bases, and 10 bases lay between the germline ends.

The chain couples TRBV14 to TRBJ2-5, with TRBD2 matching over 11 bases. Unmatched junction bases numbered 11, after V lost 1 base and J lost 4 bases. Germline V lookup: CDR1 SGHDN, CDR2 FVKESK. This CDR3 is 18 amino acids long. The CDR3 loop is CASSQVRRLAGSRETQYF. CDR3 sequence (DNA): TGTGCCAGCAGCCAAGTCAGGAGACTAGCGGGGAGTCGAGAGACCCAGTACTTC.

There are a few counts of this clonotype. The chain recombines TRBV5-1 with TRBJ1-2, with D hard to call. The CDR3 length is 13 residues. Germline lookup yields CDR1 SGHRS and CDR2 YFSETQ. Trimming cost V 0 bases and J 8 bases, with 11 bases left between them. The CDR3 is CASSLAAATGYTF. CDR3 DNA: TGCGCCAGCAGCTTGGCGGCAGCCACGGGCTACACCTTC.

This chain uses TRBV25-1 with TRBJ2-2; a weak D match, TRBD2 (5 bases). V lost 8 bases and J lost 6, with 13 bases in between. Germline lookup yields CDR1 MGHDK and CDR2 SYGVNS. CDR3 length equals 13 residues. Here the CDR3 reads CASRRGGPGELFF. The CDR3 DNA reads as TGTGCCAGCCGCCGGGGTGGGCCCGGGGAGCTGTTTTTT.

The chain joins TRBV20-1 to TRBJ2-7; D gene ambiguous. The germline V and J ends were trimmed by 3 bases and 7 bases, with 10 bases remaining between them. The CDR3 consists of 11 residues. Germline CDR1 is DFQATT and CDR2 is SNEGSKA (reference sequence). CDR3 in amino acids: CSASGWGEQYF. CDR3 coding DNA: TGCAGTGCTAGCGGATGGGGAGAGCAGTACTTC.

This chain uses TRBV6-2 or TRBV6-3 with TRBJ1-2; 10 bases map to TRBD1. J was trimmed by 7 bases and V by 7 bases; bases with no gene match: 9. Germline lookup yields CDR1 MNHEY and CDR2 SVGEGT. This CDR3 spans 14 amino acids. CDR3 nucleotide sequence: TGTGCCAGCAACCCGACAGGGGGCAAAGTTGGCTACACCTTC. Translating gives CASNPTGGKVGYTF.

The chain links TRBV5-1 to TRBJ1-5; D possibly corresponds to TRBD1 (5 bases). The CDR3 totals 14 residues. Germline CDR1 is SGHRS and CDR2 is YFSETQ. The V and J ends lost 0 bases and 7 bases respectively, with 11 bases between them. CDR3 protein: CASSLAGRRQPQHF. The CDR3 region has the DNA TGCGCCAGCAGCTTGGCAGGGCGACGGCAGCCCCAGCATTTT.

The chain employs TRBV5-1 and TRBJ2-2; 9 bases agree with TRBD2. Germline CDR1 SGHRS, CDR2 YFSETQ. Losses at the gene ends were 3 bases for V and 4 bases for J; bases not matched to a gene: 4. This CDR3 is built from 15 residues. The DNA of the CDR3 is TGCGCCAGCAGCTCAGTAGCGGGAGTCACCGGGGAGCTGTTTTTT. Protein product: CASSSVAGVTGELFF.

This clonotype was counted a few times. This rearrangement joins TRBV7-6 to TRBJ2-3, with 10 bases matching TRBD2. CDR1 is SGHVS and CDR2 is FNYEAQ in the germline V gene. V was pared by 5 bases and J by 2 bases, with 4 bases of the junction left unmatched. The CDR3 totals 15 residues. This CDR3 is CASSTGLAVTDTQYF. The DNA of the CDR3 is TGTGCCAGCAGCACCGGACTAGCGGTCACAGATACGCAGTATTTT.

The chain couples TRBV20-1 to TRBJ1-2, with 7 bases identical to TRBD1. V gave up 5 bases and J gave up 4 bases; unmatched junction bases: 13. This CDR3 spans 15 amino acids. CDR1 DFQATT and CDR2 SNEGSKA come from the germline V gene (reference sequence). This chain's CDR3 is CSAEGGQETPYGYTF. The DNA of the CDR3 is TGCAGTGCTGAAGGTGGACAGGAGACACCCTATGGCTACACCTTC.

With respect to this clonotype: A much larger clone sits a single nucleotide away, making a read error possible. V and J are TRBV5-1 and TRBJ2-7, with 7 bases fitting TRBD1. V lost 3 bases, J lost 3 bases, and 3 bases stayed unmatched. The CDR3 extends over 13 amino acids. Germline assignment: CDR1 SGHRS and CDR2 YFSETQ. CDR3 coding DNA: TGCGCCAGCAGCTGGGGACAGATCTACGAGCAGTACTTC. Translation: CASSWGQIYEQYF.

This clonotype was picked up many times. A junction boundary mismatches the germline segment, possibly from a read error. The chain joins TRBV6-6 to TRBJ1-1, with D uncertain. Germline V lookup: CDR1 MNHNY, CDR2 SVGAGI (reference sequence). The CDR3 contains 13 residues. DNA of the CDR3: TGTGCCAGCAGCAATTATGGACCTCCTGATGCTTTCTTT. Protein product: CASSNYGPPDAFF.

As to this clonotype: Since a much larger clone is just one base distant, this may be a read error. This chain's CDR3 is CASSSGGALYEQYF. The CDR3, as DNA: TGTGCCAGCAGCTCAGGGGGGGCCCTCTACGAGCAGTACTTC. The rearrangement uses TRBV13 and TRBJ2-7, with D perhaps matching TRBD1 or TRBD2 (7 bases each). CDR3 length: 14 amino acids. Deletions cut 4 bases from V and 3 bases from J, with 13 bases between. Germline CDR1 PRHDT, CDR2 FYEKMQ (reference sequence).

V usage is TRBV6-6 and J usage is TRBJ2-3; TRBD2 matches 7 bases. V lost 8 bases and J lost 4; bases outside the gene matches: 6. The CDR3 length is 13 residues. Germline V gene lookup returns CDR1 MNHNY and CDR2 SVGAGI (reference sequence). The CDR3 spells CASLGLGADTQYF. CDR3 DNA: TGTGCCAGCTTAGGACTAGGAGCAGATACGCAGTATTTT.

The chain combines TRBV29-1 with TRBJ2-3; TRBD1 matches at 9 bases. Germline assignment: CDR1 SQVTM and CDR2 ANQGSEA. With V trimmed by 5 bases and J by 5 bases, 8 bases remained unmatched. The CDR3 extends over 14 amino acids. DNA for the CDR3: TGCAGCGTTTGGACCGGGACAGGGCAAGATACGCAGTATTTT. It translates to CSVWTGTGQDTQYF.

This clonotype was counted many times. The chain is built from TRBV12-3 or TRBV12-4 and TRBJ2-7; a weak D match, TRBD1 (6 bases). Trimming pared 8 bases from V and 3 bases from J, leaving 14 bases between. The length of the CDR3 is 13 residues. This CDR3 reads CASVLGRGYEQYF. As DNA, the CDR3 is TGTGCCAGCGTCCTGGGCAGGGGCTACGAGCAGTACTTC.